The 21 T cell receptor beta chains presented below share a single source sample, sequenced in a study of cytomegalovirus exposure and HLA in healthy donors. Primers: 60 Vbeta forward and 13 Jbeta reverse. Sequencing was performed with immunoSEQ multiplex PCR; in TCRdb, only in-frame clones are kept and a portion is missing. The sample comprises approximately 170,000 clones, approximately 85% of which are singletons, and around 2.6% rests with the top ten. The sequencing input was PBMCs. These receptors came from a young man in good health and CMV-seropositive.

The V call is TRBV9, the J call TRBJ1-1, with unresolved D. Germline CDR1 SGDLS, CDR2 YYNGEE. The CDR3 has 13 amino acids. V gave up 0 bases and J gave up 8 bases, with 11 bases separating them. CDR3 protein: CASSVDMATEAFF. In DNA, the CDR3 is TGTGCCAGCAGCGTAGATATGGCAACCGAAGCTTTCTTT.

The chain employs TRBV27 and TRBJ1-5, with TRBD1 as a possible D gene (6 bases). The germline V and J ends were trimmed by 6 bases and 5 bases, with 11 bases remaining between them. CDR3 length: 13 amino acids. Germline V gives CDR1 MNHEY, CDR2 SMNVEV (reference sequence). Here the CDR3 reads CASSTGLHQPQHF. The CDR3 region has the DNA TGTGCCAGCAGCACAGGGCTCCATCAGCCCCAGCATTTT.

This clone has just one count. V gene TRBV6-4 combines with J gene TRBJ2-3; TRBD1 matches at 9 bases. The CDR3 loop spans 15 amino acids. Germline loops: CDR1 MRHNA, CDR2 SNTAGT. Trimming removed 5 bases from V and 3 bases from J; junction bases left unmatched: 6. The chain's CDR3 is CASSLGDRGTDTQYF. CDR3 DNA: TGTGCCAGCAGTTTGGGAGACAGGGGGACAGATACGCAGTATTTT.

Written as DNA, the CDR3 is TGCGCCAGCAGCCAAAGCCCCGGACAGGGATTTTACAAACTGTTTTTT. Protein product: CASSQSPGQGFYKLFF. The V and J genes are TRBV4-3 and TRBJ1-4, with 8 bases matching TRBD1. The CDR3 has 16 residues. The ends lost 2 bases at V and 11 bases at J; junction bases unmatched: 13. Germline-derived CDR1 and CDR2 are LGHNA and YSLEER.

This chain links TRBV7-2 with TRBJ2-2, with 16 bases identical to TRBD2. Germline V gives CDR1 SGHTA, CDR2 FQGNSA. Unmatched junction bases numbered 10, after V lost 7 bases and J lost 5 bases. The CDR3 contains 18 residues. CDR3 sequence reads: CASNSPGTSGRGTGELFF. The CDR3 DNA reads TGTGCCAGCAATAGTCCCGGGACTAGCGGGAGGGGGACCGGGGAGCTGTTTTTT.

This clone was detected only a few times. This sequence joins TRBV5-4 and TRBJ2-1, with 9 bases aligning to TRBD2. Losses at the gene ends were 0 bases for V and 8 bases for J; bases not matched to a gene: 3. Germline V lookup: CDR1 SGHNT, CDR2 YYREEE (reference sequence). The CDR3 loop spans 14 amino acids. The CDR3 nucleotides read TGTGCCAGCAGCTTGGGACTAGCGGTCGATGAGCAGTTCTTC. Translation gives CASSLGLAVDEQFF. The full variable domain, its missing parts supplied by reference TRBV5-4 and TRBJ2-1, is ETGVTQSPTHLIKTRGQQVTLRCSSQSGHNTVSWYQQALGQGPQFIFQYYREEENGRGNFPPRFSGLQFPNYSSELNVNALELDDSALYLCASSLGLAVDEQFFGPGTRLTVL.

A remark on this clone: At one of its ends the junction is not consistent with the germline gene, which may arise from a read error. The chain has TRBV7-9 and TRBJ2-3, with TRBD2 matching over 9 bases. The CDR3 runs to 16 residues. Per the germline V gene, CDR1 is SEHNR and CDR2 is FQNEAQ (reference sequence). The chain's CDR3 is CSSSFGSSGGTDTQYF. CDR3 nucleotide sequence: TGTTCCAGCAGCTTTGGGTCTAGCGGGGGCACAGATACGCAGTATTTT.

This clone has a single count. The chain recombines TRBV6-5 with TRBJ1-6, with D tentatively TRBD1 (6 bases). Germline CDR1 MNHEY, CDR2 SVGAGI. Trimming shortened V by 4 bases and J by 9 bases, and 19 bases separated the two germline ends. CDR3 size: 16 residues. This CDR3 reads CASSSPQGSKSSPLHF. In DNA, the CDR3 is TGTGCCAGCAGTTCCCCACAGGGAAGCAAAAGTTCACCCCTCCACTTT.

The gene calls are TRBV7-8 and TRBJ2-3; no definite D call. V was shortened by 6 bases and J by 3 bases, with 10 bases between the two germline ends. The CDR3 spans 13 residues. Germline V CDR1 and CDR2: SGHVS, FQNEAQ. The CDR3 spells CASSRRVTDTQYF. CDR3 DNA sequence: TGTGCCAGCAGTCGTCGGGTAACAGATACGCAGTATTTT.

The J gene is TRBJ2-2, the V gene TRBV16; D gene ambiguous. Germline loops: CDR1 KGHSY, CDR2 FQNENV. The V gene lost 1 base and the J gene lost 8 bases, with 11 bases spanning the gap. CDR3 length equals 14 residues. The CDR3 region has the DNA TGTGCCAGCAGCCAATTGTCCCGCGAGGGGGAGCTGTTTTTT. Amino acid sequence: CASSQLSREGELFF.

V usage is TRBV7-9 and J usage is TRBJ2-3; no firm D call. Trimming left V 4 bases short and J 8 bases short, with 10 bases between. Looked up from germline, CDR1 is SEHNR and CDR2 is FQNEAQ (reference sequence). This CDR3 comprises 12 residues. The CDR3 DNA reads as TGTGCCAGCAGCTGGTTTTCGGGTACGCAGTATTTT. As protein: CASSWFSGTQYF. The variable domain in full, completed from reference TRBV7-9 and TRBJ2-3, reads DTGVSQNPRHKITKRGQNVTFRCDPISEHNRLYWYRQTLGQGPEFLTYFQNEAQLEKSRLLSDRFSAERPKGSFSTLEIQRTEQGDSAMYLCASSWFSGTQYFGPGTRLTVL.

This clone was seen a few times. The genes are TRBV6-1 and TRBJ2-5, with 9 bases that match TRBD1. Germline CDR1 and CDR2: MNHNS and SASEGT. Trimming at V came to 5 bases and at J to 3 bases, leaving 1 base not matched to a gene. The CDR3 runs 13 residues. The CDR3 here is CASSRQGEETQYF. The CDR3 DNA reads as TGTGCCAGCAGTCGACAGGGGGAAGAGACCCAGTACTTC.

The rearrangement links TRBV18 to TRBJ2-1; 7 nucleotides line up with TRBD1. The CDR3 is 15 amino acids. With 3 bases clipped from V and 6 bases from J, the junction kept 8 bases outside the gene matches. In germline, CDR1 is KGHSH, CDR2 LQKENI. The chain's CDR3 is CASSPFGDSFNEQFF. CDR3 coding DNA: TGTGCCAGCTCACCTTTTGGGGACAGCTTCAATGAGCAGTTCTTC.

V gene TRBV5-1 combines with J gene TRBJ1-5; D gene unclear. The CDR3 is 13 residues long. V was clipped by 1 base and J by 5 bases, with 7 bases between them. Germline CDR1 SGHRS, CDR2 YFSETQ. CDR3 DNA: TGCGCCAGCAGCTTGACCACAGATCAGCCCCAGCATTTT. Its protein is CASSLTTDQPQHF.

The count of this clone is one. V is TRBV19 and J is TRBJ2-5; 7 positions match TRBD2. CDR3 length: 15 amino acids. Germline V CDR1 and CDR2: LNHDA, SQIVND (reference sequence). V gave up 7 bases and J gave up 1 base; unmatched junction bases: 9. The CDR3 coding sequence is TGTGCCAGTAACCGGGGAGCGGGGTTCCAAGAGACCCAGTACTTC. Translating it yields CASNRGAGFQETQYF.

J is TRBJ2-3 and V is TRBV7-6; no firm D call. The germline V gene has CDR1 SGHVS and CDR2 FNYEAQ. V was clipped by 6 bases and J by 1 base, with 11 bases between them. This CDR3 contains 14 residues. CDR3 DNA: TGTGCCAGCAGTTTGAGGCCCCGCACAGATACGCAGTATTTT. This gives the protein CASSLRPRTDTQYF. Full variable domain (rest looked up from reference TRBV7-6 and TRBJ2-3): GAGVSQSPRYKVTKRGQDVALRCDPISGHVSLYWYRQALGQGPEFLTYFNYEAQQDKSGLPNDRFSAERPEGSISTLTIQRTEQRDSAMYRCASSLRPRTDTQYFGPGTRLTVL.

The CDR3 spells CAWSGFQVSYNSPLHF. CDR3 nucleotide sequence: TGTGCCTGGAGTGGGTTCCAGGTCTCCTATAATTCACCCCTCCACTTT. The rearrangement joins TRBV30 to TRBJ1-6, with D unclear. V was shortened by 1 base and J by 0 bases, with 10 bases between the two germline ends. CDR3 length: 16 amino acids. Germline CDR1 is GTSNPN and CDR2 is SVGIG (reference sequence).

The rearrangement links TRBV4-2 to TRBJ2-2; 7 positions match TRBD2. The V and J ends lost 4 bases and 4 bases, in that order; junction bases with no gene match: 12. The CDR3 runs 17 residues. The germline V gene has CDR1 LGHNA and CDR2 YNFKEQ. The CDR3 DNA reads TGTGCCAGCAGCCTGATTGGGCGGGAGTATCTCACCGGGGAGCTGTTTTTT. Its translation is CASSLIGREYLTGELFF.

This clone was seen a single time. This chain connects TRBV7-3 to TRBJ2-2; 10 nucleotides line up with TRBD2. V shed 5 bases, J shed 8 bases, and the junction held 14 bases outside the gene matches. CDR1 and CDR2 from the germline V gene are SGHTA and FQGTGA. The CDR3 has 17 residues. The CDR3: CASSRPDLLAGNGELFF. CDR3 DNA: TGTGCCAGCAGCCGGCCAGACTTACTAGCGGGAAATGGGGAGCTGTTTTTT.

The rearrangement uses TRBV5-1 and TRBJ2-2; D unresolved. The CDR3 contains 13 residues. V was cut by 5 bases and J by 4 bases, with 9 bases left in between. The germline V gene has CDR1 SGHRS and CDR2 YFSETQ. The CDR3 region has the DNA TGCGCCAGCAGGTCAGGCGCCACCGGGGAGCTGTTTTTT. It specifies CASRSGATGELFF.

The chain has TRBV5-1 and TRBJ2-3; possibly TRBD1 for D (5 bases). Germline CDR1 and CDR2: SGHRS and YFSETQ. CDR3 size: 11 residues. V dropped 8 bases and J dropped 10 bases, with 14 bases sitting between them. CDR3 nucleotides: TGCGCCAGTACGTCAGGGTTAGCGCAGTATTTT. Translating gives CASTSGLAQYF. Full variable domain (missing parts from reference TRBV5-1 and TRBJ2-3): KAGVTQTPRYLIKTRGQQVTLSCSPISGHRSVSWYQQTPGQGLQFLFEYFSETQRNKGNFPGRFSGRQFSNSRSEMNVSTLELGDSALYLCASTSGLAQYFGPGTRLTVL.